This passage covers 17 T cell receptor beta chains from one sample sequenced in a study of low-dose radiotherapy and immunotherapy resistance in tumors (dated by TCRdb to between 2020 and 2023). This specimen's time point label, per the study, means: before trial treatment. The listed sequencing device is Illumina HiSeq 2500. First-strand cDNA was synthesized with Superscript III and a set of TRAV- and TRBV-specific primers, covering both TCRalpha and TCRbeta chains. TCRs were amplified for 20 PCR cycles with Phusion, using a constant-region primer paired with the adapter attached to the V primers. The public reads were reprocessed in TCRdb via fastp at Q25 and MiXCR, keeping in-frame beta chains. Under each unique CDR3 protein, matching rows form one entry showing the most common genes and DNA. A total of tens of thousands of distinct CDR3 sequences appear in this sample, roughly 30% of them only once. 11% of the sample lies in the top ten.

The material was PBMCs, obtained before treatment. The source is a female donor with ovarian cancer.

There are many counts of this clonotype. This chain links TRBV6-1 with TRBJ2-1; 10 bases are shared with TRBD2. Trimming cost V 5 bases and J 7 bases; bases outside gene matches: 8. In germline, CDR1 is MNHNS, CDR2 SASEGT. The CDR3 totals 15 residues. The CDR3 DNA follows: TGTGCCAGCAGTTATAGCGGGGGGAACTGGAATGAGCAGTTCTTC. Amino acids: CASSYSGGNWNEQFF.

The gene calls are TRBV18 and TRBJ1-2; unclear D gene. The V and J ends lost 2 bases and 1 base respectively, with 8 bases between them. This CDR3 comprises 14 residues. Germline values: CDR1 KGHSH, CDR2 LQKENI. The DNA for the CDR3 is TGTGCCAGCTCACCAGCAGATTATAACTATGGCTACACCTTC. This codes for CASSPADYNYGYTF.

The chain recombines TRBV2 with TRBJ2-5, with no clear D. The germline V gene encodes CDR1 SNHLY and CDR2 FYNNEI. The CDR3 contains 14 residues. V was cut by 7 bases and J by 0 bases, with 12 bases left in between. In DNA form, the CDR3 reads TGTGCCAGCAAAGCGCGGCCGTACCAAGAGACCCAGTACTTC. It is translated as CASKARPYQETQYF.

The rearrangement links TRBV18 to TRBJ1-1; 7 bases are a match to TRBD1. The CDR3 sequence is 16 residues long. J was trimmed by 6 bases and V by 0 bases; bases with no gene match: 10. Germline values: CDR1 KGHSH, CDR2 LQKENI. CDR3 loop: CASSPPRPGQTSEAFF. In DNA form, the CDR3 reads TGTGCCAGCTCACCACCGCGACCGGGACAGACGTCTGAAGCTTTCTTT.

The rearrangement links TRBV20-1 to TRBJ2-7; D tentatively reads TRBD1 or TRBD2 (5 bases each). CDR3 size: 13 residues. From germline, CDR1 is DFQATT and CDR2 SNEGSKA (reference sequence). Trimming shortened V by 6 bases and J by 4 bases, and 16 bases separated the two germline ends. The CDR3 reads CSASRDVSYEQYF. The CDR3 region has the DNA TGCAGTGCCTCCCGGGACGTTTCTTACGAGCAGTACTTC.

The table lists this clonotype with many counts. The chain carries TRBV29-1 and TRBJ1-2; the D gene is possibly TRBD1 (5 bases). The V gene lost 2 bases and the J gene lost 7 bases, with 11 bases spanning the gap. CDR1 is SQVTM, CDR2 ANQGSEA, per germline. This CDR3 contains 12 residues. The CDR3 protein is CSVEQGRLGYTF. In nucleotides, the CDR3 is TGCAGCGTTGAACAGGGACGCCTTGGCTACACCTTC.

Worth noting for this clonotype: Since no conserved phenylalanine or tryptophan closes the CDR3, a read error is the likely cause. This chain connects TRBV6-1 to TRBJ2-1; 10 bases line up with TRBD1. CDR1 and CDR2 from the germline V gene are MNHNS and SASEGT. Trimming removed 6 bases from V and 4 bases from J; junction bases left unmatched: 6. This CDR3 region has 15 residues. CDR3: CASSRQGAAYNEQFY. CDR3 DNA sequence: TGTGCCAGCAGCAGACAGGGGGCGGCTTACAATGAGCAGTTCTAC.

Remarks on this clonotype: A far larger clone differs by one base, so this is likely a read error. The CDR3 reads CASSSRGGEEFF. In nucleotides, the CDR3 is TGTGCCAGCAGTTCCCGGGGGGGGGAGGAGTTCTTC. This chain uses TRBV6-2 or TRBV6-3 with TRBJ2-1; TRBD2 agrees at 8 bases. The CDR3 length is 12 residues. The ends lost 4 bases at V and 14 bases at J; junction bases unmatched: 7. Germline V gives CDR1 MNHEY, CDR2 SVGEGT.

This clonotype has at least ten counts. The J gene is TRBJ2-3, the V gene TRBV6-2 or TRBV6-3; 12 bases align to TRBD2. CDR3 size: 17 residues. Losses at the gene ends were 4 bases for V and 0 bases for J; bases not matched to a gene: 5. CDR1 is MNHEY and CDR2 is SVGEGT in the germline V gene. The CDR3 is CASSSPGLAGSTDTQYF. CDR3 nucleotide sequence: TGTGCCAGCAGTTCTCCGGGACTAGCGGGTAGCACAGATACGCAGTATTTT.

As DNA, the CDR3 is TGCAGCGTTGAAGGTGCGGACACCGAGCAGTTCTTC. It encodes CSVEGADTEQFF. The rearrangement links TRBV29-1 to TRBJ2-1; D is possibly TRBD1 (5 bases). The CDR3 consists of 12 residues. Germline CDR1 reads SQVTM; CDR2 reads ANQGSEA. V was shortened by 1 base and J by 10 bases, with 11 bases between the two germline ends.

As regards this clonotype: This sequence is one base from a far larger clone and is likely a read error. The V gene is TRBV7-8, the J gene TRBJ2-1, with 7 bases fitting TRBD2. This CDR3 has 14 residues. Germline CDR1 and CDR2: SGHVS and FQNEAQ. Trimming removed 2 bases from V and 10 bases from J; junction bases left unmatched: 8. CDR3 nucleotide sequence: TGTGCCAGCAGCTTAACAGGACTAGTGTACGAGCAGTTCTTC. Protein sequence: CASSLTGLVYEQFF.

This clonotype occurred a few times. CDR3 sequence (DNA): TGTGCCAGCAGCGTAGTTGAGGGGGTAACTGAAGCTTTCTTT. This gives the protein CASSVVEGVTEAFF. The rearrangement joins TRBV9 to TRBJ1-1, with D possibly matching TRBD1 (6 bases). The V and J ends lost 0 bases and 5 bases respectively, with 11 bases between them. Germline CDR1 SGDLS, CDR2 YYNGEE. CDR3 length: 14 residues. The full variable domain, rest sourced from reference TRBV9 and TRBJ1-1, is DSGVTQTPKHLITATGQRVTLRCSPRSGDLSVYWYQQSLDQGLQFLIQYYNGEERAKGNILERFSAQQFPDLHSELNLSSLELGDSALYFCASSVVEGVTEAFFGQGTRLTVV.

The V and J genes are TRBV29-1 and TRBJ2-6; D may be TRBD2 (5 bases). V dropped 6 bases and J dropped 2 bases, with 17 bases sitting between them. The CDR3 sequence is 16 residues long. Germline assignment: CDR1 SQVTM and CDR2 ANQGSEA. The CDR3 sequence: CSVPLGSLTGANVLTF. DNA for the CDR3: TGCAGCGTGCCGTTGGGGAGCCTAACTGGGGCCAACGTCCTGACTTTC.

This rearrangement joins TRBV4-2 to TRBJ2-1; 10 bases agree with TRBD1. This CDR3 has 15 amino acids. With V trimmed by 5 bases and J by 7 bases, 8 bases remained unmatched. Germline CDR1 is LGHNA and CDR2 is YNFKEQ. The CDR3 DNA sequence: TGTGCCAGCAGCGCGGGACAGGGGAGTGAGAATGAGCAGTTCTTC. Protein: CASSAGQGSENEQFF.

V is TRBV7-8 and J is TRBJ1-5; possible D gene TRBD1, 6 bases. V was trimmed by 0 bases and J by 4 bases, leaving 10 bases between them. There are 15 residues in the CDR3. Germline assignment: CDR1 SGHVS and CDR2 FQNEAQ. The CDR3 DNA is TGTGCCAGCAGCTTAGCCCGGACAGCAAATCAGCCCCAGCATTTT. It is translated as CASSLARTANQPQHF.

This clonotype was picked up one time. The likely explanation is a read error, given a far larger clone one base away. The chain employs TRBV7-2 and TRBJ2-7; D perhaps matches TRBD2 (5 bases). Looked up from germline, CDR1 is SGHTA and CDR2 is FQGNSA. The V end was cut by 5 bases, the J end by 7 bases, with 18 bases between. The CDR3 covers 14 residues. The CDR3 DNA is TGTGCCAGCAGCACTAGTAGGGCCGTCGGTGAGCAGTACTTC. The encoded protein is CASSTSRAVGEQYF.

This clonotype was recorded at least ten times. CDR3 residues: CASSIEDRFYEQYF. CDR3 DNA: TGTGCCAGCAGCATCGAGGACAGGTTCTACGAGCAGTACTTC. The chain joins TRBV3-1 to TRBJ2-7; 7 bases are a match to TRBD1. J lost 3 bases, V lost 5 bases, and 7 bases had no gene match. The CDR3 length is 14 residues. Germline lookup yields CDR1 LGHDT and CDR2 YNNKEL (reference sequence).